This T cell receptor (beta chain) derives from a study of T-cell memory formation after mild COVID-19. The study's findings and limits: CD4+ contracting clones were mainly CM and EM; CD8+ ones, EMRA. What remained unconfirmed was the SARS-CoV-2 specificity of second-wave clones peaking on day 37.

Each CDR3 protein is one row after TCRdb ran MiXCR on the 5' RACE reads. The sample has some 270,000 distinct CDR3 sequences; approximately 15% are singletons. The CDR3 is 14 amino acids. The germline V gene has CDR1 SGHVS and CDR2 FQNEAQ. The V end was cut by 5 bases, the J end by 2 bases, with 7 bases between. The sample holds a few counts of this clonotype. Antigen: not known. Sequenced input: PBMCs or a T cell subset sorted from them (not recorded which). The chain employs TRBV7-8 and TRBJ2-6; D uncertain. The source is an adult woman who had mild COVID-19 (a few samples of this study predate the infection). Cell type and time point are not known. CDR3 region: CASSPSAGANVLTF. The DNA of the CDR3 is TGTGCCAGCAGCCCATCTGCTGGGGCCAACGTCCTGACTTTC.